This section outlines one T cell receptor beta chain sequence together with its context. The antigen is undetermined. Controls came from buffy coats of healthy blood donors. The data originate from a study of STAT5B mutations in CD4+ large granular lymphocyte leukemia. In the study overall: Among healthy controls, a particular HLA allele went with more CDR3 'QG' motifs. Findings and caveats of the study: Compared with healthy controls (2/35), patient top clones favored TRBV06 (8/27).

This was a survey-level run. The table came from immunoSEQ multiplex PCR; TCRdb's copy has only in-frame clones and leaves some out. The sample has about 35,000 clones; 65% to 70% are singletons. Per germline, CDR1 SGHRS and CDR2 YFSETQ. The CDR3 is made up of 13 amino acids. V was cut by 4 bases and J by 4 bases, with 11 bases left in between. The source material was CD4+ T cells from blood buffy coats. This receptor was identified in a human donor in good health. V and J are TRBV5-1 and TRBJ2-5; the D gene is possibly TRBD1 (6 bases). The CDR3 region is CASSRWDTETQYF. The CDR3 DNA is TGCGCCAGCAGCCGCTGGGACACAGAGACCCAGTACTTC.